This section outlines one T cell receptor beta chain sequence together with its context. This clone has more than one count but fewer than ten. The clone's antigen remains unknown. Per-base qualities were not stored, and no clone one base away is much larger. The CDR3 numbers 15 residues from cysteine through phenylalanine. Only the CDR3 part of the read is kept: 45 bases, read in frame from the first base. V drops 2 bases and J drops 5 bases, leaving 14 bases in between. For CDR1 and CDR2, the germline V gene lists MNHEY and SVGEGT. TCRbeta CDR3 regions were amplified from genomic DNA by means of the immunoSEQ Assay, a bias-controlled multiplex PCR. Per the original workflow: The number of nucleated cells in each sample was estimated by amplification of reference gene primers within the assay. To quantify the absolute abundance of each unique TCRbeta CDR3 rearrangement, sequence reads were collapsed and filtered. For each sample, productive Simpson clonality was calculated as the square root of Simpson's diversity index over productive rearrangements. The table was pulled from immuneACCESS by TCRdb, which kept in-frame rearrangements only. Such tables lose some clones; where checked, under half of the loss comes from unresolved V genes, and the rest has no known cause. V, J and clone size reflect that table, while D and trimming were determined from the DNA. The sample table shows about 250,000 clones, and around 89% are seen once. Under 2.5% of the sample is in the top ten clones.

The data were taken from a study of blood T cell repertoires in COVID-19 (dated by TCRdb to the early 2020s). About the full investigation: The collaborator samples originated in the United States, Italy and Spain and spanned the acute and convalescent phases of COVID-19. The prospective study material was composed of cDNA or gDNA derived from T cells, B-cell-depleted T cells, or PBMCs. The dataset comprised deeply sampled blood TCRbeta repertoires from subjects exposed to, actively infected with, or recovered from COVID-19. The repertoires were released in a freely available public database meant as a resource for research on the immune response to SARS-CoV-2. The samples were drawn from two sources: the first 160 participants of the ongoing ImmuneRACE study, and over 1,000 subjects contributed by 6 global collaborators. A de-identified subject ID, COVID-19 status, age in years and sex were almost always included in the sample metadata. Where available, HLA class I and class II types were obtained from metadata supplied by the sample provider rather than from assay-based typing. The study at large found these results: How much clinical and demographic metadata was included differed by source and by participant, and the metadata was provided uncurated.

In the prospective study, participants were about 18 to 90 years old, resided in around 25 geographic areas of the United States, and were enrolled through a virtual design. In the prospective study, participants were assigned to cohorts based on the clinical history participants reported in a screening survey and a study questionnaire. For ImmuneRACE Cohort 3, a participant was defined as recovered based on two consecutive negative NP/OP PCR tests, clearance by a healthcare professional, or resolution of symptoms. In the prospective study, mobile phlebotomists collected whole blood, serum and a nasopharyngeal or oropharyngeal swab from each participant. Prospective study participants could optionally give additional blood draws and questionnaires over an approximately 2-month period. Before DNA extraction, blood samples from the prospective study were shipped at room temperature or frozen.

This clonotype originated in a woman younger than 35 who had recovered from COVID-19. What was sequenced was PBMCs or T cells enriched from blood (not recorded which). The chain employs TRBV6-2 or TRBV6-3 and TRBJ2-3, with TRBD1 as a weak D call on 5 bases. The CDR3 corresponds to CASSYGGSGIDTQYF. The DNA sequence is given as TGTGCCAGCAGTTACGGCGGCTCAGGGATAGATACGCAGTATTTT.